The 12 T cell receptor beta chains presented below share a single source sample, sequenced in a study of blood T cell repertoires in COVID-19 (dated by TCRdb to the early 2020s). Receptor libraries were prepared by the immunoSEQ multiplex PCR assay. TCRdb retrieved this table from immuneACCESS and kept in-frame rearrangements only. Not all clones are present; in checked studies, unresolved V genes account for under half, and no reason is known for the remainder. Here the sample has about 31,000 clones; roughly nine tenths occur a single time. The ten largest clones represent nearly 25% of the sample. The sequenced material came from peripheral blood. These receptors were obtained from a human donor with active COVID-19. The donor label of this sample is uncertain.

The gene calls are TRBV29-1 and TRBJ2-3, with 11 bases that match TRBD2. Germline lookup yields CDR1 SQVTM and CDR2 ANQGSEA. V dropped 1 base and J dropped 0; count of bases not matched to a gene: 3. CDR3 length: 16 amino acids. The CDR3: CSVEGRTSGSTDTQYF. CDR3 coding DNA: TGCAGCGTTGAAGGGAGGACTAGCGGGAGCACAGATACGCAGTATTTT.

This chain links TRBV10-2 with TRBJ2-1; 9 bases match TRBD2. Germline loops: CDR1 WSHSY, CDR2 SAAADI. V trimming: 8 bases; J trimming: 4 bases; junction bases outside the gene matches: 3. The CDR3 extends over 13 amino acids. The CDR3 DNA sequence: TGCGCCAGCGGCGGGGGGGGTTACAATGAGCAGTTCTTC. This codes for CASGGGGYNEQFF.

CDR3 sequence: CATYRGVGTEAFF. CDR3 bases: TGTGCCACCTACAGGGGGGTTGGTACTGAAGCTTTCTTT. The rearrangement uses TRBV7-8 and TRBJ1-1; 8 nucleotides align to TRBD1. The CDR3 sequence is 13 residues long. Trimming took 10 bases from V and 5 from J; bases not matched to a gene: 9. Germline CDR1 is SGHVS and CDR2 is FQNEAQ.

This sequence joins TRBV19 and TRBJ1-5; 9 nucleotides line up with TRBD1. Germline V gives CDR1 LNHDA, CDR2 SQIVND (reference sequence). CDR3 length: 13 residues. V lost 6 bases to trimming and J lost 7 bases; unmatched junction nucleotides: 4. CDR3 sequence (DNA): TGTGCCAGTAGGGACAGGGGCGGACAGCCCCAGCATTTT. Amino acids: CASRDRGGQPQHF. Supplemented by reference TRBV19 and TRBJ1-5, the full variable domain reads DGGITQSPKYLFRKEGQNVTLSCEQNLNHDAMYWYRQDPGQGLRLIYYSQIVNDFQKGDIAEGYSVSREKKESFPLTVTSAQKNPTAFYLCASRDRGGQPQHFGDGTRLSIL.

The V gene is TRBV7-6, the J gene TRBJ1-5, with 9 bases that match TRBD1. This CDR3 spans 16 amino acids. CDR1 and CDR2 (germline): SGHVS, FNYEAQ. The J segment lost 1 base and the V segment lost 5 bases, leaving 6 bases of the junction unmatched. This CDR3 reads CASSAGQGSSNQPQHF. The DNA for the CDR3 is TGTGCCAGCAGCGCGGGACAGGGTTCCAGCAATCAGCCCCAGCATTTT.

The CDR3 DNA is TGTGCCACCGCCCCGAGGGGGGGCAATAAAGGAAACACCATATATTTT. This sequence encodes CATAPRGGNKGNTIYF. The chain combines TRBV18 with TRBJ1-3; the D gene is possibly TRBD1 (6 bases). V lost 10 bases and J 4 bases, leaving 23 bases between the germline ends. CDR1 KGHSH and CDR2 LQKENI come from the germline V gene. The CDR3 has 16 residues. Combining the CDR3 with reference TRBV18 and TRBJ1-3 gives the whole variable domain NAGVMQNPRHLVRRRGQEARLRCSPMKGHSHVYWYRQLPEEGLKFMVYLQKENIIDESGMPKERFSAEFPKEGPSILRIQQVVRGDSAAYFCATAPRGGNKGNTIYFGEGSWLTVV.

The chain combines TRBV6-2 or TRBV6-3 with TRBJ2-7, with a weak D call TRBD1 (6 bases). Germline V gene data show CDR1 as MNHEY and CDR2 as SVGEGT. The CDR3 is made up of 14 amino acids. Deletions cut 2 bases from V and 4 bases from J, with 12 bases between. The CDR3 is CASSYGGNLYEQYF. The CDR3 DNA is TGTGCCAGCAGTTACGGGGGCAACCTATACGAGCAGTACTTC.

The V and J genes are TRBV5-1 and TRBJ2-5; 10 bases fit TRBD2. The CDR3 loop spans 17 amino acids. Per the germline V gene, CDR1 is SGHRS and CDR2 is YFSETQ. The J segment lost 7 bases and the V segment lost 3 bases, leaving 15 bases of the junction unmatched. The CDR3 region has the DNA TGCGCCAGCAGCTCGGCCCCTCGAGCGGGGGGGCCCGGGACCCAGTACTTC. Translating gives CASSSAPRAGGPGTQYF.

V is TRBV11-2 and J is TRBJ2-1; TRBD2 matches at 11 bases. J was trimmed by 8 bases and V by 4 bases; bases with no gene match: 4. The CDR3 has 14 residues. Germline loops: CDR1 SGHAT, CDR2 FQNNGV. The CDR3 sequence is CASSSVAGGHEQFF. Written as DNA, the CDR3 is TGTGCCAGCAGCTCAGTAGCGGGGGGGCATGAGCAGTTCTTC.

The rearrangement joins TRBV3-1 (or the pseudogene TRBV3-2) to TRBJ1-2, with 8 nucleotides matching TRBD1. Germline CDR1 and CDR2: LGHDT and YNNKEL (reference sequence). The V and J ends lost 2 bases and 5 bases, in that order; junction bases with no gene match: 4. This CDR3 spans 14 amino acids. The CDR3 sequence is CASSQQGAGYGYTF. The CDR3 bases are TGTGCCAGCAGCCAACAGGGGGCTGGGTATGGCTACACCTTC.

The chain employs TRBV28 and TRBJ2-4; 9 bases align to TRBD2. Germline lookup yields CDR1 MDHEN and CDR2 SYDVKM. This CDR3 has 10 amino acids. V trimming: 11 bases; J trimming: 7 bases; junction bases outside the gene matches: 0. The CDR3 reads CAAGGNIQYF. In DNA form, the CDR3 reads TGTGCCGCGGGAGGGAACATTCAGTACTTC.

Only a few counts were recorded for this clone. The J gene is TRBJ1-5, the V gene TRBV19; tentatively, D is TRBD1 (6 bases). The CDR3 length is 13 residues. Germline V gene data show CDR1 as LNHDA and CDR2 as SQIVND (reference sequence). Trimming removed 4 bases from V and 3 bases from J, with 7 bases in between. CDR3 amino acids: CASSRQANQPQHF. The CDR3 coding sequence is TGTGCCAGTAGTAGACAGGCCAATCAGCCCCAGCATTTT.